This T cell receptor beta chain was observed in a study of human T cells and chemical hapten exposure. Across the whole study: Patch tests applied 0.01% DPC to the upper back, read at 6 days. Study results and limitations: Expanded TCRs made up significantly more big CDR3 similarity clusters than controls did. Patch test score rose with PT1 expanded TCR count, significant at thresholds 8, 16 and 32, not 4.

This clonotype was recorded at least ten times. Antigen specificity is unknown. Time point specified: patch test 2, 6 weeks after DPC sensitization. Regarding treatment: therapeutic diphenylcyclopropenone sensitization with weekly scalp DPC. TCRdb reprocessed the RACE reads via MiXCR and lists one record per CDR3 protein. The sample holds over 100,000 distinct CDR3 sequences, roughly a tenth seen once. The sample in question was whole blood, obtained in connection with sensitization to the hapten diphenylcyclopropenone (DPC). The TCR was taken from a woman aged 40 to 50 with alopecia areata. Some clones in this sample may be carry-over from other donors' samples.

CDR3 loop: CASSLGGGFNEQFF. The CDR3 bases are TGCGCCAGCAGCTTGGGCGGGGGTTTCAATGAGCAGTTCTTC. The genes are TRBV5-1 and TRBJ2-1; the match to TRBD2 covers 7 bases. Losses at the gene ends were 0 bases for V and 6 bases for J; bases not matched to a gene: 3. Germline V CDR1 and CDR2: SGHRS, YFSETQ. This CDR3 has 14 amino acids.